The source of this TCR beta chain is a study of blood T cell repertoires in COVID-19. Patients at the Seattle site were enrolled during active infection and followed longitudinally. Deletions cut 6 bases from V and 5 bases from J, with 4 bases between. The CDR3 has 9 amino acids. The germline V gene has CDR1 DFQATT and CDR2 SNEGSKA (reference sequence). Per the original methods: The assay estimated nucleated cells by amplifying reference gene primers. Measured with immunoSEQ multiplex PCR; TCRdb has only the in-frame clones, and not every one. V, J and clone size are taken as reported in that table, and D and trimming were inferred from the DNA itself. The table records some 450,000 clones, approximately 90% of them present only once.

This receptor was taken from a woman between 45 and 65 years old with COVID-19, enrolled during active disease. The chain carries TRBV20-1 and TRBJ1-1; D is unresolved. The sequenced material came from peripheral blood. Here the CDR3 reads CSAGTEAFF. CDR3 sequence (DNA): TGCAGTGCCGGGACTGAAGCTTTCTTT.